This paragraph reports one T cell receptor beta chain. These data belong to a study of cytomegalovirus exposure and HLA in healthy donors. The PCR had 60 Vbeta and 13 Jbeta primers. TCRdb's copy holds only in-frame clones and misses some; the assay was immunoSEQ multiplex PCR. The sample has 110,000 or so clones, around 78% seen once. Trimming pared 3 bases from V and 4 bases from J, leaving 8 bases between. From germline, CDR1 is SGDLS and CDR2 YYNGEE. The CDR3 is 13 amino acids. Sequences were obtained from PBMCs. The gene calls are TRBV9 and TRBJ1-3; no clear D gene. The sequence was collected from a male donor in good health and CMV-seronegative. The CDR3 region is CASSDSHGNTIYF. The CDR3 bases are TGTGCCAGCAGCGATAGTCACGGAAACACCATATATTTT.